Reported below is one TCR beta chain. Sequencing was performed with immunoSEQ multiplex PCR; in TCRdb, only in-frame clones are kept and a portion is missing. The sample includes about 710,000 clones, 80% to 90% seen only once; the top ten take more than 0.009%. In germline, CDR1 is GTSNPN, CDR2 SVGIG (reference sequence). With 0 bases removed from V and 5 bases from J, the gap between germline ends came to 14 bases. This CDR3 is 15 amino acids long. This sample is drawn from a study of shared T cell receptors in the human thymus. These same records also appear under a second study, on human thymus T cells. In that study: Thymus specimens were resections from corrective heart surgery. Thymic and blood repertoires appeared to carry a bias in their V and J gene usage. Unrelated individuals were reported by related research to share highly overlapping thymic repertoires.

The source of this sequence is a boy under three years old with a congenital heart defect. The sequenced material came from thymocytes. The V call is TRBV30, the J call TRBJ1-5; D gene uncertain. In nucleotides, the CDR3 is TGTGCCTGGAGTGTACGGCCGGGAGAATATCAGCCCCAGCATTTT. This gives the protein CAWSVRPGEYQPQHF. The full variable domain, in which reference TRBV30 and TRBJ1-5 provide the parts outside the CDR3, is SQTIHQWPATLVQPVGSPLSLECTVEGTSNPNLYWYRQAAGRGLQLLFYSVGIGQISSEVPQNLSASRPQDRQFILSSKKLLLSDSGFYLCAWSVRPGEYQPQHFGDGTRLSIL.